The following is a T cell receptor beta chain sequence with its context. Antigen: not known. The PCR was carried out with 60 Vbeta primers and 13 Jbeta primers. TCRdb keeps only in-frame clones here, not all; method: immunoSEQ multiplex PCR. The table shows about 180,000 clones, with approximately 85% occurring only once. This entry is derived from a study of cytomegalovirus exposure and HLA in healthy donors. Study-level findings and limits: As a later analysis showed, several of the most significant clusters appeared to be linked to common viral pathogens.

The ends lost 4 bases at V and 7 bases at J; junction bases unmatched: 11. Germline V gene sequence: CDR1 MGHRA, CDR2 YSYEKL. The CDR3 runs 17 residues. All donors participated as healthy donors of bone marrow. Sequenced input: PBMCs. The clonotype originates from a girl aged 10 to 17 in good health and CMV-seropositive. The rearrangement uses TRBV4-1 and TRBJ1-4; 11 positions match TRBD1. CDR3 region: CASSPRDRGSPSEKLFF. The CDR3 DNA reads TGCGCCAGCAGCCCCCGGGACAGGGGGAGTCCCTCTGAAAAACTGTTTTTT.